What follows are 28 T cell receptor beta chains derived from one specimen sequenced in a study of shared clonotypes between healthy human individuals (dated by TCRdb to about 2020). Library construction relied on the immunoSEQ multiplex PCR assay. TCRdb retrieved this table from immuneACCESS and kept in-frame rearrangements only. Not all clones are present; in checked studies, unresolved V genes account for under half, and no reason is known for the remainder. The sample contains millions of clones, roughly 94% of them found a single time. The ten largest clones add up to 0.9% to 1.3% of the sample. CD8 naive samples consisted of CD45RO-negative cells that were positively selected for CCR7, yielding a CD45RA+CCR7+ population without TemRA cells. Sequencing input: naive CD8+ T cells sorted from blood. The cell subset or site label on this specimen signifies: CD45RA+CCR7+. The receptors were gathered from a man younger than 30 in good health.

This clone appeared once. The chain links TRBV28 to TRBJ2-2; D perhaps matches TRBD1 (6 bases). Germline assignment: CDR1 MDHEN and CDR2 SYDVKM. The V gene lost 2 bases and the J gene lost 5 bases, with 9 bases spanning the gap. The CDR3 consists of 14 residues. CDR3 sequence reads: CASSLTGRTGELFF. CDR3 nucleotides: TGTGCCAGCAGTTTAACAGGGCGGACCGGGGAGCTGTTTTTT.

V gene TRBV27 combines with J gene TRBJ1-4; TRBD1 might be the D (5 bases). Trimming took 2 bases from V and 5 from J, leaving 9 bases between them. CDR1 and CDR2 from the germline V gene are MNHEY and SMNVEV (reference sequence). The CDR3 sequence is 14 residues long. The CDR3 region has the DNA TGTGCCAGCAGTTTAGGGGCTGAGAATGAAAAACTGTTTTTT. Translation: CASSLGAENEKLFF.

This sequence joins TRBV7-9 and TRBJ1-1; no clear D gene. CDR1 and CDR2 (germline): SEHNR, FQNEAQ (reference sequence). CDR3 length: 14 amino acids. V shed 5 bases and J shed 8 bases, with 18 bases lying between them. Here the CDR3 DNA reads TGTGCCAGCAGCGATACCCGGGAGACCCTAGAAGCTTTCTTT. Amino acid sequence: CASSDTRETLEAFF.

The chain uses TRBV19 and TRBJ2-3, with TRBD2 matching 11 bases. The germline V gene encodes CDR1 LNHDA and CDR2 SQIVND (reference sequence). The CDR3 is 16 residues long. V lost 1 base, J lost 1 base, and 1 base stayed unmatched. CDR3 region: CASSIGLAGRTDTQYF. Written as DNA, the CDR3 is TGTGCCAGTAGTATAGGACTAGCGGGGCGCACAGATACGCAGTATTTT.

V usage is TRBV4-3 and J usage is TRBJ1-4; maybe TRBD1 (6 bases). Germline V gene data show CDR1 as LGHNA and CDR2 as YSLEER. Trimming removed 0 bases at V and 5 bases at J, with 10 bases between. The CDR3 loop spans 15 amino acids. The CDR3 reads CASSQDPGENEKLFF. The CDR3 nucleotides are TGCGCCAGCAGCCAAGATCCAGGGGAAAATGAAAAACTGTTTTTT.

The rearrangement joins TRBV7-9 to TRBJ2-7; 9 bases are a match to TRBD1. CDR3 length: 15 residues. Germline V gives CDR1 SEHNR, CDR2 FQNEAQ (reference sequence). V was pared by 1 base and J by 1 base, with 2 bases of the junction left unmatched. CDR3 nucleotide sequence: TGTGCCAGCAGCTTAGTACAGGGGGCTTCCTACGAGCAGTACTTC. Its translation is CASSLVQGASYEQYF.

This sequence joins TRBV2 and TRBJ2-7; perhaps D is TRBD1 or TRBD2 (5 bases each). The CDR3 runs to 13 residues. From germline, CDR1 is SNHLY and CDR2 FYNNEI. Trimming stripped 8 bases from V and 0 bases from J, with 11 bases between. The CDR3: CASGWDRSYEQYF. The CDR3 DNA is TGTGCCAGCGGCTGGGACCGCTCCTACGAGCAGTACTTC.

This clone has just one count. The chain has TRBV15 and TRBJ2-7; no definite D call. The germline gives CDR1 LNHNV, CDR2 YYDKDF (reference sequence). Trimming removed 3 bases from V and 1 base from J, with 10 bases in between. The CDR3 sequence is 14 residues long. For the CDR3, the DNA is TGTGCCACCAGCAGGGGTCGGGCGTCCTACGAGCAGTACTTC. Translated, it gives CATSRGRASYEQYF.

CDR3 coding DNA: TGTGCCAGCTCACCATCAACCTACGAGCAGTACTTC. This translates into CASSPSTYEQYF. The V and J genes are TRBV18 and TRBJ2-5; no clear D. The J call is uncertain, as TRBJ2-7 better fits the DNA end. Germline values: CDR1 KGHSH, CDR2 LQKENI. The CDR3 loop spans 12 amino acids.

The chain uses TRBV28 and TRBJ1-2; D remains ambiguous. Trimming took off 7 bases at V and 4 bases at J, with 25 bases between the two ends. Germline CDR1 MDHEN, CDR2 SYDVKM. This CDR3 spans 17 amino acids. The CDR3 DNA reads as TGTGCCAGCATCCGGGGAGAAAGTCGAATTGGTGTCTATGGCTACACCTTC. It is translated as CASIRGESRIGVYGYTF.

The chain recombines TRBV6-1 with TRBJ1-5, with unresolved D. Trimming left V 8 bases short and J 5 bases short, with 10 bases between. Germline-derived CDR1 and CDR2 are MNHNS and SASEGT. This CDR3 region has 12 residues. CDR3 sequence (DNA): TGTGCCAGCGGGGAGGGTCATCAGCCCCAGCATTTT. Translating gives CASGEGHQPQHF.

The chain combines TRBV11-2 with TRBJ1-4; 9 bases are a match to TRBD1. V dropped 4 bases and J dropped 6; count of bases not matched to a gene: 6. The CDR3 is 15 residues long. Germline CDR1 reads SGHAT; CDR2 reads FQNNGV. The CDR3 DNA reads TGTGCCAGCAGCTCCCGTCGGGACAGGGATGAAAAACTGTTTTTT. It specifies CASSSRRDRDEKLFF.

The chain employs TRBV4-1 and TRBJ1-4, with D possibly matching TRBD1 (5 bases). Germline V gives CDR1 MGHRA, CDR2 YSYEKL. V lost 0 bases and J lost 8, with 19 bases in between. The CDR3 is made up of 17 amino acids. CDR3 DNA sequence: TGCGCCAGCAGCCAAGATCCGCCGGGGGGGGAAGGAGAAAAACTGTTTTTT. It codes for CASSQDPPGGEGEKLFF.

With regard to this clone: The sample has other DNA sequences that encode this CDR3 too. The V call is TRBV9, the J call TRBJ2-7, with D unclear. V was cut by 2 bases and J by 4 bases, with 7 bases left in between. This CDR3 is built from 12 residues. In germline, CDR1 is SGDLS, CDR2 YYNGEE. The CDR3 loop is CASSVLGYEQYF. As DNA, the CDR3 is TGTGCCAGCAGCGTTCTAGGTTACGAGCAGTACTTC.

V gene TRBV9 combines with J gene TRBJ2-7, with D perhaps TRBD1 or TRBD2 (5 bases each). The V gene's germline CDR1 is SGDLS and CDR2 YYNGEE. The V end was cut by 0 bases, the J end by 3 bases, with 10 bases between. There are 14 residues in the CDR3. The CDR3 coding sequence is TGTGCCAGCAGCGTAGACGGGACCGGCTACGAGCAGTACTTC. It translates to CASSVDGTGYEQYF.

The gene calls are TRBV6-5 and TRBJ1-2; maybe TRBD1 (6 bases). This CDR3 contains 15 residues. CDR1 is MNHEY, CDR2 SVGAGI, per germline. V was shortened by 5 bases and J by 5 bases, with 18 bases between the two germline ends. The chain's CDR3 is CASSTRQEGWYGYTF. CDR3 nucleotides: TGTGCCAGCAGTACCAGACAGGAAGGATGGTATGGCTACACCTTC.

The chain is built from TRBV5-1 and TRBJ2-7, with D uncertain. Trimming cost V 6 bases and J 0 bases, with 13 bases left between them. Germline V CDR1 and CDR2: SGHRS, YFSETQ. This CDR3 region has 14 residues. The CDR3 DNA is TGCGCCAGCACCTTCCGTGTGGGCTCCTACGAGCAGTACTTC. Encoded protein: CASTFRVGSYEQYF.

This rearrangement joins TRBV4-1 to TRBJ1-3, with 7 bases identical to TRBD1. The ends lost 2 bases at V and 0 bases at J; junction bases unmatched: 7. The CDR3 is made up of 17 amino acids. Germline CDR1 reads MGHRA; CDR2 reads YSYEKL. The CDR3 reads CASSQLGGTASGNTIYF. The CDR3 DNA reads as TGCGCCAGCAGCCAACTGGGGGGGACAGCCTCTGGAAACACCATATATTTT.

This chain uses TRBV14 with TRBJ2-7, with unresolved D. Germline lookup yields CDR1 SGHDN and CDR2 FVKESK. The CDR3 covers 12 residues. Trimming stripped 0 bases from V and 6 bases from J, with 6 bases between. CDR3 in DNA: TGTGCCAGCAGCCAAGATGTGAGCGAGCAGTACTTC. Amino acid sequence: CASSQDVSEQYF.

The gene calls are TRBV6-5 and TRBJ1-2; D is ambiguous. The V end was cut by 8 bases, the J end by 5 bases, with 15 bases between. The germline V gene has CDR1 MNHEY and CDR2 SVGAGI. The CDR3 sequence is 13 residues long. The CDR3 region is CASQVAADYGYTF. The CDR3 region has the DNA TGTGCCAGCCAGGTGGCGGCGGATTATGGCTACACCTTC.

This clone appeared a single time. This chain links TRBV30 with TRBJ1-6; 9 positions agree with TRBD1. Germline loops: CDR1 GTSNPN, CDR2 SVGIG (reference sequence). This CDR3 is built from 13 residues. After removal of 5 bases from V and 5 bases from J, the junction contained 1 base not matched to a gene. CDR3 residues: CAWDRGDNSPLHF. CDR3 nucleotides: TGTGCCTGGGACAGGGGGGATAATTCACCCCTCCACTTT.

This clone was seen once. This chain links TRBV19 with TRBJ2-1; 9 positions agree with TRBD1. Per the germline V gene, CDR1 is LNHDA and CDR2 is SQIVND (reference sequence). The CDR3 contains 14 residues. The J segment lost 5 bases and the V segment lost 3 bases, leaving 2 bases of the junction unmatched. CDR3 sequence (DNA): TGTGCCAGTAGTATTCGGGACAGGGACAATGAGCAGTTCTTC. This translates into CASSIRDRDNEQFF.

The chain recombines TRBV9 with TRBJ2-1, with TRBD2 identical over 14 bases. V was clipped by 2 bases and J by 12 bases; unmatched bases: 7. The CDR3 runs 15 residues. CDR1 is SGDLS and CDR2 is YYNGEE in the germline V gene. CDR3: CASSVGTSGRGVQFF. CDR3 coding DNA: TGTGCCAGCAGCGTGGGGACTAGCGGGAGAGGCGTGCAGTTCTTC.

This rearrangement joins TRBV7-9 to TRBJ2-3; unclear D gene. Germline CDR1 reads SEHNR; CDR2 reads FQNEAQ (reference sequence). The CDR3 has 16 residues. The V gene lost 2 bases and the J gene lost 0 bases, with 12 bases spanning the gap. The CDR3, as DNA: TGTGCCAGCAGCTTATCTTTCATACAGAGCACAGATACGCAGTATTTT. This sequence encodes CASSLSFIQSTDTQYF.

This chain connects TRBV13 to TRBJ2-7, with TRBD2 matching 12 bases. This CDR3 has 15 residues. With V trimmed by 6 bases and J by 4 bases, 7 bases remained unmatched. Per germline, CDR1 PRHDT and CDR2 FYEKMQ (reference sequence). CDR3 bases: TGTGCCAGCAGAGATACGACTAGCGGGAGTTACGAGCAGTACTTC. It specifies CASRDTTSGSYEQYF.

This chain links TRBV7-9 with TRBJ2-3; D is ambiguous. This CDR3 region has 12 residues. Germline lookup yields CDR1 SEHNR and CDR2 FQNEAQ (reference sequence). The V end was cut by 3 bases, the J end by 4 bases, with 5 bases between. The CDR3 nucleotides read TGTGCCAGCAGCTTTTTTTCAGATACGCAGTATTTT. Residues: CASSFFSDTQYF.

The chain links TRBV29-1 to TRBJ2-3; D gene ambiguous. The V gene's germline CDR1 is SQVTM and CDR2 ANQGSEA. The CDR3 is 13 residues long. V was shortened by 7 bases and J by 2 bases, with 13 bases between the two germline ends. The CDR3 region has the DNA TGCAGCGCAGAGGACCGGCTCACAGATACGCAGTATTTT. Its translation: CSAEDRLTDTQYF.

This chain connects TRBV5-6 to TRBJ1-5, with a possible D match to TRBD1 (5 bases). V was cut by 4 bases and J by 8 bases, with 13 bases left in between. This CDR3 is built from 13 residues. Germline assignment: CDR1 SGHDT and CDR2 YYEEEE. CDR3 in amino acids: CASSMRGFEPQHF. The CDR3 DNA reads TGTGCCAGCAGCATGAGGGGTTTTGAGCCCCAGCATTTT.